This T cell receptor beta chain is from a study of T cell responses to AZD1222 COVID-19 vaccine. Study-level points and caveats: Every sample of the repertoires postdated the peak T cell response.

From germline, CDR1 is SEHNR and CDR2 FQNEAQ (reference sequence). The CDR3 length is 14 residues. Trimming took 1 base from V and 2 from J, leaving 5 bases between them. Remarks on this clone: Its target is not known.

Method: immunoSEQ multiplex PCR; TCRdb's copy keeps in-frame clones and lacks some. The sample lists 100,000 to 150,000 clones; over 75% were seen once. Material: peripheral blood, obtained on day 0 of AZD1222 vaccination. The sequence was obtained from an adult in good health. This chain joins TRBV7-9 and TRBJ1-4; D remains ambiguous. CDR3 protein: CASSLGRTNEKLFF. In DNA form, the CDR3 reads TGTGCCAGCAGCTTAGGACGGACTAATGAAAAACTGTTTTTT.